Sequencing of this T cell receptor (beta chain) was carried out in a study of CD8 T cells in ankylosing spondylitis. Whole-study findings and limits: Matched ankylosing spondylitis synovial fluid reportedly showed significant enrichment of disease-linked clones. Disease-associated clones were CD8+ and fairly uncommon in peripheral blood.

Note on this clonotype: The antigen remains unidentified.

Libraries for TCR beta were made by quantitative 5'-RACE with molecular barcodes. TCRdb independently ran MiXCR on the 5' RACE reads; one entry per CDR3 protein. This table has 150,000 to 200,000 distinct CDR3 sequences, over 15% appearing once. The CDR3 totals 11 residues. V lost 6 bases and J 8 bases, leaving 8 bases between the germline ends. CDR1 and CDR2 (germline): SNHLY, FYNNEI. The sequence came from a male donor aged 5 to 30 with ankylosing spondylitis or in good health (not recorded which). The chain combines TRBV2 with TRBJ2-1; no clear D. Sample: blood, either unsorted or a sorted T cell fraction (not recorded which). The DNA of the CDR3 is TGTGCCAGCAGCCTCAAATATGAGCAGTTCTTC. Translating it yields CASSLKYEQFF.